The 29 T cell receptor beta chains presented below share a single source sample, sequenced in a study of blood T cell repertoires in COVID-19. Some clones are missing from TCRdb's copy, which holds only in-frame ones; the method was immunoSEQ multiplex PCR. The data show a few hundred thousand clones, around 90% seen once. The sample was peripheral blood. Every receptor here comes from a person under 35 with COVID-19, enrolled during active disease.

This clone came up once. The rearrangement links TRBV6-5 to TRBJ2-4; TRBD1 is a possible D gene (5 bases). Between the trimmed V and J ends, which lost 10 bases and 15 bases, there was a span of 25 bases. The CDR3 runs to 13 residues. Per the germline V gene, CDR1 is MNHEY and CDR2 is SVGAGI. CDR3 DNA sequence: TGTGCCATCGCCTCGTTACGACAGAATCTTCTGTACTTC. Residues: CAIASLRQNLLYF.

V gene TRBV9 combines with J gene TRBJ2-7; maybe TRBD2 (7 bases). Germline assignment: CDR1 SGDLS and CDR2 YYNGEE. There are 15 residues in the CDR3. With 0 bases removed from V and 7 bases from J, the gap between germline ends came to 17 bases. CDR3 coding DNA: TGTGCCAGCAGCGTAGGTGCGGGGGCCGAGGGGGAGCAGTACTTC. Amino acids: CASSVGAGAEGEQYF.

This clone was found once. The rearrangement joins TRBV29-1 to TRBJ2-1; D gene ambiguous. The CDR3 is 11 residues long. Per germline, CDR1 SQVTM and CDR2 ANQGSEA. V shed 5 bases and J shed 7 bases, with 9 bases lying between them. DNA for the CDR3: TGCAGCGTTCCGAGGTCGAATGAGCAGTTCTTC. It is translated as CSVPRSNEQFF.

The rearrangement uses TRBV27 and TRBJ1-5; 7 bases line up with TRBD1. J gave up 4 bases and V 6 bases, and 9 bases lay outside the gene matches. Germline-derived CDR1 and CDR2 are MNHEY and SMNVEV (reference sequence). The CDR3 sequence is 15 residues long. For the CDR3, the DNA is TGTGCCAGCAGGGTAGGGGGCTTTCGGAATCAGCCCCAGCATTTT. It translates to CASRVGGFRNQPQHF.

With respect to this clone: The junction does not match germline at one end; this may be a read error. The chain recombines TRBV2 with TRBJ2-5, with TRBD2 identical over 15 bases. Germline-derived CDR1 and CDR2 are SNHLY and FYNNEI. This CDR3 has 15 residues. In DNA, the CDR3 is TGTGCCAGCAGTGTAATCGGGACTAGCGGGAGGAGTAGGAACTTC. Its protein is CASSVIGTSGRSRNF. Filled out from reference TRBV2 and TRBJ2-5, the complete variable domain reads EPEVTQTPSHQVTQMGQEVILRCVPISNHLYFYWYRQILGQKVEFLVSFYNNEISEKSEIFDDQFSVERPDGSNFTLKIRSTKLEDSAMYFCASSVIGTSGRSRNFGPGTRLLVL.

The genes are TRBV18 and TRBJ2-2, with no clear D. CDR1 is KGHSH, CDR2 LQKENI, per germline. V was pared by 3 bases and J by 7 bases, with 15 bases between. This CDR3 region has 15 residues. CDR3: CASSPTLGSHGELFF. CDR3 in DNA: TGTGCCAGCTCACCCACTCTAGGAAGCCACGGGGAGCTGTTTTTT.

The chain is built from TRBV4-1 and TRBJ1-5; no clear D gene. Germline values: CDR1 MGHRA, CDR2 YSYEKL. Trimming took off 0 bases at V and 6 bases at J, with 9 bases between the two ends. The CDR3 covers 14 residues. CDR3 sequence: CASSQEQVAQPQHF. CDR3 DNA sequence: TGCGCCAGCAGCCAAGAGCAGGTCGCTCAGCCCCAGCATTTT.

This clone was observed once. This sequence joins TRBV11-1 and TRBJ2-5, with 8 bases identical to TRBD2. CDR1 is SGHAT, CDR2 FQDESV, per germline (reference sequence). V lost 3 bases to trimming and J lost 5 bases; unmatched junction nucleotides: 11. CDR3 length equals 16 residues. Here the CDR3 DNA reads TGTGCCAGCAGCTTCAGCGGGGGCGGGAAGGGGGAGACCCAGTACTTC. This translates into CASSFSGGGKGETQYF.

The J gene is TRBJ1-2, the V gene TRBV24-1, with D maybe TRBD1 (6 bases). The CDR3 runs to 14 residues. V lost 4 bases, J lost 4 bases, and 12 bases lay in between. CDR1 and CDR2 from the germline V gene are KGHDR and SFDVKD. In DNA, the CDR3 is TGTGCCACCAGTGAGTCAGGGGTGAGCTATGGCTACACCTTC. The encoded protein is CATSESGVSYGYTF.

This clone came up once. V is TRBV11-2 and J is TRBJ1-2, with D possibly being TRBD1 (6 bases). The CDR3 is 16 residues long. CDR1 and CDR2 from the germline V gene are SGHAT and FQNNGV. The V end lost 1 base, the J end lost 8 bases, and 20 bases lay between the germline ends. CDR3 protein: CASSLAVSGELWGYTF. The CDR3 DNA sequence: TGTGCCAGCAGCTTAGCGGTGTCAGGGGAGTTGTGGGGCTACACCTTC.

J is TRBJ2-1 and V is TRBV30; D possibly corresponds to TRBD2 (6 bases). With 3 bases removed from V and 5 bases from J, the gap between germline ends came to 14 bases. The CDR3 spans 14 residues. Germline values: CDR1 GTSNPN, CDR2 SVGIG (reference sequence). CDR3 DNA sequence: TGTGCCTGGAGCCCGCGGGGAGTCAACAATGAGCAGTTCTTC. Protein sequence: CAWSPRGVNNEQFF.

The CDR3 region is CASSLARAAMNTGELFF. The CDR3 DNA sequence: TGTGCCAGCAGCTTGGCCAGGGCAGCTATGAACACCGGGGAGCTGTTTTTT. The J gene is TRBJ2-2, the V gene TRBV5-4, with D perhaps matching TRBD1 (5 bases). Germline loops: CDR1 SGHNT, CDR2 YYREEE (reference sequence). The CDR3 loop spans 17 amino acids. V lost 0 bases and J 1 base, leaving 13 bases between the germline ends.

The chain is built from TRBV20-1 and TRBJ2-7; TRBD2 might be the D (7 bases). The CDR3 is 16 residues long. V lost 3 bases to trimming and J lost 8 bases, with 26 bases between them. Germline CDR1 DFQATT, CDR2 SNEGSKA (reference sequence). CDR3 nucleotide sequence: TGCAGTGCTAGTCCGCCTAGCGGAGGTGCCCGGGACAAGCAGTACTTC. Its translation is CSASPPSGGARDKQYF.

V usage is TRBV5-6 and J usage is TRBJ1-4; 7 bases line up with TRBD1. Germline V gene sequence: CDR1 SGHDT, CDR2 YYEEEE. The CDR3 extends over 14 amino acids. J was trimmed by 7 bases and V by 2 bases; bases with no gene match: 5. Here the CDR3 DNA reads TGTGCCAGCAGCTTATCAGGGGGTGGTGAAAAACTGTTTTTT. It is translated as CASSLSGGGEKLFF.

The genes are TRBV2 and TRBJ2-1, with 16 bases aligning to TRBD2. V dropped 3 bases and J dropped 8; count of bases not matched to a gene: 7. The germline gives CDR1 SNHLY, CDR2 FYNNEI. The CDR3 spans 17 residues. The CDR3 protein is CASSDGTSGRALDEQFF. The CDR3 DNA follows: TGTGCCAGCAGTGACGGGACTAGCGGGAGGGCCTTGGATGAGCAGTTCTTC.

The CDR3 loop reads CASSGGSGELFF. CDR3 DNA sequence: TGTGCCAGCAGCGGGGGCAGCGGGGAGCTGTTTTTT. V usage is TRBV9 and J usage is TRBJ2-2; D may be TRBD1 (5 bases). CDR1 and CDR2 (germline): SGDLS, YYNGEE. The ends were cut back, 3 bases at V and 7 bases at J, with 7 bases in the middle. The CDR3 length is 12 residues.

This clone was counted a single time. The rearrangement joins TRBV7-9 to TRBJ2-3; no reliable D call. With 6 bases removed from V and 3 bases from J, the gap between germline ends came to 4 bases. Per germline, CDR1 SEHNR and CDR2 FQNEAQ (reference sequence). The CDR3 is made up of 11 amino acids. The CDR3 DNA follows: TGTGCCAGCAGTCAAACAGATACGCAGTATTTT. Its protein product is CASSQTDTQYF.

The chain recombines TRBV12-5 with TRBJ2-3; TRBD2 agrees at 10 bases. Trimming cost V 4 bases and J 8 bases; bases outside gene matches: 21. Germline-derived CDR1 and CDR2 are LGHNT and FRNRAP. This CDR3 has 19 amino acids. CDR3 sequence reads: CASGSAKTTLAGVEGTQYF. The DNA of the CDR3 is TGTGCTAGTGGTTCAGCGAAAACCACCCTAGCGGGAGTGGAGGGTACGCAGTATTTT.

The chain joins TRBV12-5 to TRBJ1-2; 8 positions match TRBD1. Germline values: CDR1 LGHNT, CDR2 FRNRAP. With V trimmed by 4 bases and J by 6 bases, 7 bases remained unmatched. The CDR3 runs 14 residues. Here the CDR3 DNA reads TGTGCTAGTGGTTCTCAGACAGGGGACCATGGCTACACCTTC. Translation gives CASGSQTGDHGYTF.

J is TRBJ2-7 and V is TRBV7-9; 9 bases agree with TRBD2. CDR1 and CDR2 (germline): SEHNR, FQNEAQ (reference sequence). V shed 5 bases, J shed 2 bases, and the junction held 4 bases outside the gene matches. The CDR3 runs to 14 residues. The CDR3 spells CASSPSGTAYEQYF. The CDR3 DNA reads TGTGCCAGCAGCCCTAGCGGGACCGCCTACGAGCAGTACTTC.

This chain uses TRBV5-1 with TRBJ1-5; TRBD1 might be the D (6 bases). Per the germline V gene, CDR1 is SGHRS and CDR2 is YFSETQ. The V gene lost 4 bases and the J gene lost 6 bases, with 14 bases spanning the gap. The CDR3 runs to 14 residues. In DNA form, the CDR3 reads TGCGCCAGCAGCCTCGGACAGCCGGGTCAGCCCCAGCATTTT. This sequence encodes CASSLGQPGQPQHF.

The chain couples TRBV5-8 to TRBJ2-1; D call uncertain. The CDR3 is made up of 12 amino acids. V was shortened by 0 bases and J by 10 bases, with 8 bases between the two germline ends. CDR1 is SGHTS, CDR2 YDEGEE, per germline. The chain's CDR3 is CASSLDKKEQFF. As DNA, the CDR3 is TGTGCCAGCAGCTTGGATAAAAAAGAGCAGTTCTTC. Full variable domain (missing parts from reference TRBV5-8 and TRBJ2-1): EAGVTQSPTHLIKTRGQQATLRCSPISGHTSVYWYQQALGLGLQFLLWYDEGEERNRGNFPPRFSGRQFPNYSSELNVNALELEDSALYLCASSLDKKEQFFGPGTRLTVL.

V is TRBV6-5 and J is TRBJ2-3; 11 bases align to TRBD2. Germline-derived CDR1 and CDR2 are MNHEY and SVGAGI. The CDR3 runs to 13 residues. Trimming at V came to 8 bases and at J to 14 bases, leaving 12 bases not matched to a gene. The CDR3 nucleotides are TGTGCCAGCCGCCTAGCGGGAGGACGTCTTATGTATTTT. It translates to CASRLAGGRLMYF.

This chain joins TRBV11-2 and TRBJ2-1; TRBD1 might be the D (5 bases). Germline values: CDR1 SGHAT, CDR2 FQNNGV. With 3 bases removed from V and 0 bases from J, the gap between germline ends came to 15 bases. The length of the CDR3 is 17 residues. In DNA, the CDR3 is TGTGCCAGCAGCTTCAAGGGGCTCTTGAGCTCCTACAATGAGCAGTTCTTC. It encodes CASSFKGLLSSYNEQFF.

The rearrangement links TRBV19 to TRBJ1-4; D gene unclear. V lost 3 bases, J lost 0 bases, and 8 bases lay in between. Germline lookup yields CDR1 LNHDA and CDR2 SQIVND (reference sequence). This CDR3 spans 15 amino acids. The CDR3 DNA reads as TGTGCCAGTAGTATGTCGCGAGCAACTAATGAAAAACTGTTTTTT. This sequence encodes CASSMSRATNEKLFF.

The chain has TRBV6-2 or TRBV6-3 and TRBJ2-1; no clear D. CDR1 is MNHEY, CDR2 SVGEGT, per germline. Between the trimmed V and J ends, which lost 4 bases and 8 bases, there was a span of 15 bases. The CDR3 spans 14 residues. The CDR3 DNA reads as TGTGCCAGCAGTTCCCTTACGAGTCCCCATGAGCAGTTCTTC. Translating it yields CASSSLTSPHEQFF.

The chain is built from TRBV5-1 and TRBJ2-3, with 8 bases lining up with TRBD2. The CDR3 is made up of 15 amino acids. The trim removed 5 bases at V and 0 bases at J, leaving 5 bases unmatched. Germline loops: CDR1 SGHRS, CDR2 YFSETQ. The CDR3 reads CASSSGLASTDTQYF. In DNA, the CDR3 is TGCGCCAGCAGTTCTGGACTAGCTAGCACAGATACGCAGTATTTT.

This clone is a singleton in its sample. The chain joins TRBV27 to TRBJ1-1, with 9 bases that match TRBD1. The CDR3 has 15 residues. J was trimmed by 1 base and V by 5 bases; bases with no gene match: 5. Germline V gene sequence: CDR1 MNHEY, CDR2 SMNVEV (reference sequence). In nucleotides, the CDR3 is TGTGCCAGCAGTCCGGGACAGGGAGAGAACACTGAAGCTTTCTTT. Protein: CASSPGQGENTEAFF.

The chain employs TRBV5-1 and TRBJ2-5; TRBD2 aligns across 8 bases. The germline gives CDR1 SGHRS, CDR2 YFSETQ. Trimming at V came to 4 bases and at J to 3 bases, leaving 8 bases not matched to a gene. CDR3 size: 15 residues. The CDR3: CASSRRSGSEETQYF. In DNA, the CDR3 is TGCGCCAGCAGCAGACGGAGCGGGAGTGAAGAGACCCAGTACTTC. Supplemented by reference TRBV5-1 and TRBJ2-5, the full variable domain reads KAGVTQTPRYLIKTRGQQVTLSCSPISGHRSVSWYQQTPGQGLQFLFEYFSETQRNKGNFPGRFSGRQFSNSRSEMNVSTLELGDSALYLCASSRRSGSEETQYFGPGTRLLVL.